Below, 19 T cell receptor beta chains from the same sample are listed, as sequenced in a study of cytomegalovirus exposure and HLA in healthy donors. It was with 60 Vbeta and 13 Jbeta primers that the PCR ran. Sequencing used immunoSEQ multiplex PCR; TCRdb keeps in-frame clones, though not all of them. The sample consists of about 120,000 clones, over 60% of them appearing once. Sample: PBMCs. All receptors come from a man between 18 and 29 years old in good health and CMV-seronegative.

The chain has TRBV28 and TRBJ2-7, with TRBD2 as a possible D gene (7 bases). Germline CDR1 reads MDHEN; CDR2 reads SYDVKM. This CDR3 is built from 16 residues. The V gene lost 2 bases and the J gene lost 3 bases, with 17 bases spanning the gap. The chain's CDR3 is CASSLRGAGRDYEQYF. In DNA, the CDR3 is TGTGCCAGCAGTTTACGGGGGGCAGGTAGAGACTACGAGCAGTACTTC.

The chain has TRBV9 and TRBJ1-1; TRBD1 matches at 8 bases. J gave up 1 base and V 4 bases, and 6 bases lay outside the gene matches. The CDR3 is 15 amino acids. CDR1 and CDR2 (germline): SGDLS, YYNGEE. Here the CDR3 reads CASSFAGTGNTEAFF. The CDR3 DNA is TGTGCCAGCAGCTTCGCCGGGACAGGGAACACTGAAGCTTTCTTT.

CDR3 nucleotide sequence: TGTGCCAGCAGCTCCCGCAGGGCGGGGGTTCAGCCCCAGCATTTT. As protein: CASSSRRAGVQPQHF. The J gene is TRBJ1-5, the V gene TRBV7-2; TRBD1 might be the D (5 bases). This CDR3 is built from 15 residues. V was pared by 4 bases and J by 6 bases, with 16 bases between. Germline CDR1 reads SGHTA; CDR2 reads FQGNSA.

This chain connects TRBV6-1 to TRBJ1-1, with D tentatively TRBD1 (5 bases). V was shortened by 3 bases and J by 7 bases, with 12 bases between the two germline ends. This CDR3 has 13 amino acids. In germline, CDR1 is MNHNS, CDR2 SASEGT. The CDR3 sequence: CASSDRGIGEAFF. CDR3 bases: TGTGCCAGCAGTGATAGGGGAATAGGTGAAGCTTTCTTT.

DNA for the CDR3: TGTGCCACCAGCAGTTTCGGGGGACTAGCGGGAGATGAGCAGTTCTTC. As protein: CATSSFGGLAGDEQFF. The rearrangement uses TRBV15 and TRBJ2-1; 14 positions agree with TRBD2. This CDR3 comprises 16 residues. Germline CDR1 LNHNV, CDR2 YYDKDF (reference sequence). Trimming cost V 3 bases and J 8 bases; bases outside gene matches: 6.

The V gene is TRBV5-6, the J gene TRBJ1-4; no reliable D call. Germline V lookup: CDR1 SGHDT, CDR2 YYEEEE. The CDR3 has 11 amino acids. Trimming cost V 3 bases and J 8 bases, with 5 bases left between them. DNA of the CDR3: TGTGCCAGCAGCTCGGGGGAAAAACTGTTTTTT. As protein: CASSSGEKLFF. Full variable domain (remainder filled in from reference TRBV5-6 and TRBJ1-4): DAGVTQSPTHLIKTRGQQVTLRCSPKSGHDTVSWYQQALGQGPQFIFQYYEEEERQRGNFPDRFSGHQFPNYSSELNVNALLLGDSALYLCASSSGEKLFFGSGTQLSVL.

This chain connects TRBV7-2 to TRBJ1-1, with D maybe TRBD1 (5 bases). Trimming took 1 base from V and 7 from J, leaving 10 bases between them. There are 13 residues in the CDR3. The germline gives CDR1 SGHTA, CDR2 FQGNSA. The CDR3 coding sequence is TGTGCCAGCAGCTTAGTGAGACAGAGTGAAGCTTTCTTT. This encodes CASSLVRQSEAFF. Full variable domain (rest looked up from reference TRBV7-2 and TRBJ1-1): GAGVSQSPSNKVTEKGKDVELRCDPISGHTALYWYRQSLGQGLEFLIYFQGNSAPDKSGLPSDRFSAERTGGSVSTLTIQRTQQEDSAVYLCASSLVRQSEAFFGQGTRLTVV.

As DNA, the CDR3 is TGTGCCAGCAGTGCCGGGACAGGGGCTCTTTATGGCTACACCTTC. Residues: CASSAGTGALYGYTF. The chain joins TRBV2 to TRBJ1-2; TRBD1 aligns across 10 bases. This CDR3 has 15 amino acids. The V and J ends lost 4 bases and 5 bases, in that order; junction bases with no gene match: 7. Germline V gene lookup returns CDR1 SNHLY and CDR2 FYNNEI.

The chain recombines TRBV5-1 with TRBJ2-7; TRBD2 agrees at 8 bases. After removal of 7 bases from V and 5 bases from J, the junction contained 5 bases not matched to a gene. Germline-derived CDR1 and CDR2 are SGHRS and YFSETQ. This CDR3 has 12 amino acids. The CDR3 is CASSPGGDEQYF. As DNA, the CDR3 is TGCGCCAGCTCACCCGGGGGGGACGAGCAGTACTTC.

CDR3 region: CASSRAGLADYYEQYF. CDR3 bases: TGTGCCAGCAGCAGAGCCGGACTAGCAGACTACTACGAGCAGTACTTC. This chain connects TRBV5-6 to TRBJ2-7, with 8 bases fitting TRBD2. Germline V gene data show CDR1 as SGHDT and CDR2 as YYEEEE. V gave up 4 bases and J gave up 3 bases; unmatched junction bases: 12. The CDR3 length is 16 residues.

CDR3 DNA: TGTGCCAGCAGCGTAGATGCTGTTCCGGATCAGCCCCAGCATTTT. Translating it yields CASSVDAVPDQPQHF. V and J are TRBV9 and TRBJ1-5; no firm D call. CDR1 SGDLS and CDR2 YYNGEE come from the germline V gene. The CDR3 consists of 15 residues. V shed 0 bases and J shed 5 bases, with 12 bases lying between them.

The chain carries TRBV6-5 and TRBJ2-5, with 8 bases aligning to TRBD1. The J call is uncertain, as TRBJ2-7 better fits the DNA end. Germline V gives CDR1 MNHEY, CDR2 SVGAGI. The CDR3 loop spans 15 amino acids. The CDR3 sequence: CASSNSGTGIYEQYF. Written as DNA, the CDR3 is TGTGCCAGCAGTAATTCCGGGACAGGAATCTACGAGCAGTACTTC.

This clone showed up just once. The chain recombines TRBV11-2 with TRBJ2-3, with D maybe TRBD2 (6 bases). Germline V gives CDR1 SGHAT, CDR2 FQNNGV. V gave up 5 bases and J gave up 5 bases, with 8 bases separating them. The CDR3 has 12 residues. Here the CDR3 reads CASSRAGDTQYF. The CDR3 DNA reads TGTGCCAGCAGCCGAGCGGGAGATACGCAGTATTTT.

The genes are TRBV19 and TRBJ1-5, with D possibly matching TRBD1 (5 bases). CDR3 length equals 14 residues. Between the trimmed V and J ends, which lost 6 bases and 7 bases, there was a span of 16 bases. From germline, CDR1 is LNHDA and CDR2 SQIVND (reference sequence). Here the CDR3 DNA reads TGTGCCAGTAGCATGGGCAGGGCGGGACAGCCCCAGCATTTT. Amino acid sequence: CASSMGRAGQPQHF.

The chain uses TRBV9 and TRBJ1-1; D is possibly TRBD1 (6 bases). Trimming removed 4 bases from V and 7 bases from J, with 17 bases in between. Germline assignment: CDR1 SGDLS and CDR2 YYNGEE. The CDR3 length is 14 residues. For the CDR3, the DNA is TGTGCCAGCAGCATAATACAGGGATCATATGAAGCTTTCTTT. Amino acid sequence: CASSIIQGSYEAFF.

CDR3 DNA sequence: TGTGCCAGCAGTACCCCCGGACAGGCCACTGAAGCTTTCTTT. Residues: CASSTPGQATEAFF. The J gene is TRBJ1-1, the V gene TRBV27; TRBD1 matches 7 bases. Trimming cost V 5 bases and J 4 bases; bases outside gene matches: 7. Germline V gene sequence: CDR1 MNHEY, CDR2 SMNVEV (reference sequence). The CDR3 is made up of 14 amino acids.

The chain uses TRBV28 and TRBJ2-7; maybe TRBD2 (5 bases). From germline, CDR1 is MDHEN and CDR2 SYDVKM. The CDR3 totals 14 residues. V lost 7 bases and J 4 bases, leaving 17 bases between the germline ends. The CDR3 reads CASNLQGSGYEQYF. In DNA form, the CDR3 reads TGTGCCAGCAATCTACAAGGGAGCGGATACGAGCAGTACTTC. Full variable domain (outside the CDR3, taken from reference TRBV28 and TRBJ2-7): DVKVTQSSRYLVKRTGEKVFLECVQDMDHENMFWYRQDPGLGLRLIYFSYDVKMKEKGDIPEGYSVSREKKERFSLILESASTNQTSMYLCASNLQGSGYEQYFGPGTRLTVT.

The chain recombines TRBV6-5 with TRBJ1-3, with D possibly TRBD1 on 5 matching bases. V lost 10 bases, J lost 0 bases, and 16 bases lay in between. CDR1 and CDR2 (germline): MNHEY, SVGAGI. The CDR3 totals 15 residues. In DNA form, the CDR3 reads TGTGCCACCCGGTTAAGGGGTGCCTCTGGAAACACCATATATTTT. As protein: CATRLRGASGNTIYF.

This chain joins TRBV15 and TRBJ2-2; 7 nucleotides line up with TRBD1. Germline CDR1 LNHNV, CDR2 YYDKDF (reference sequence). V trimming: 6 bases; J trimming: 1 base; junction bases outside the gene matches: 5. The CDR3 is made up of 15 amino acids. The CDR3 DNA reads TGTGCCACCAGACCGGGACAGATGAACACCGGGGAGCTGTTTTTT. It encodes CATRPGQMNTGELFF.